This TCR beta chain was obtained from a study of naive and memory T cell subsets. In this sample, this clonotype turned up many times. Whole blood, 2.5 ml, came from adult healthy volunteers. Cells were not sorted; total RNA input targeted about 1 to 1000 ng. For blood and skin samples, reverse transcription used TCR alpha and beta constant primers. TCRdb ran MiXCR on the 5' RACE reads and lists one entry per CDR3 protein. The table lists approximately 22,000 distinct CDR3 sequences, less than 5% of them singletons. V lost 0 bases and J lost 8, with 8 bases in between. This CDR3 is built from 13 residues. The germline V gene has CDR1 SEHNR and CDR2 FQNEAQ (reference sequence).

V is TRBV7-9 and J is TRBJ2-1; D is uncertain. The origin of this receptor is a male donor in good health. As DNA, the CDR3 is TGTGCCAGCAGCTTAGCCCAAACTGATGAGCAGTTCTTC. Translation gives CASSLAQTDEQFF.